These T cell receptor beta chains were read from a single sample in a study of T-cell reconstitution after alpha-beta-depleted transplantation in children. A single record per CDR3 protein comes from TCRdb applying MiXCR to the PCR reads. The sample has more than 550,000 distinct CDR3 sequences; roughly 10% are singletons. The sequenced sample was PBMCs from the stem cell graft donor, obtained from the stem cell graft. Receptors were obtained from a human donor who donated a stem cell graft to a child with acute myeloid leukemia. Each CDR3 is given with its conserved first and last residue. The D gene is left open where the match is weak. Size values are once, few and many counts, or a class for expanded clones, and some rows have none.

abundance,len,j_gene,d_gene,v_gene,CDR3aa,CDR3nt
many,14,TRBJ2-6,-,TRBV5-6,CASTRASGANVLTF,TGTGCCAGCACCAGGGCTTCTGGGGCCAACGTCCTGACTTTC
few,15,TRBJ2-3,-,TRBV28,CASTLGTASTDTQYF,TGTGCCAGCACCCTAGGGACCGCTAGCACAGATACGCAGTATTTT
few,15,TRBJ2-5,-,TRBV20-1,CSATQLPPKAETQYF,TGCAGTGCTACCCAACTTCCCCCGAAGGCAGAGACCCAGTACTTC
few,15,TRBJ2-5,-,TRBV6-2/TRBV6-3,CASRHAAGLRETQYF,TGTGCCAGCAGGCACGCCGCGGGACTTCGAGAGACCCAGTACTTC
many,15,TRBJ2-1,TRBD2,TRBV4-2,CASSQPSGSYNEQFF,TGTGCCAGCAGCCAACCTAGCGGGAGTTACAATGAGCAGTTCTTC
few,11,TRBJ1-1,-,TRBV6-2/TRBV6-3,CASSYWSEAFF,TGTGCCAGCAGTTACTGGTCTGAAGCTTTCTTT
few,14,TRBJ2-7,-,TRBV28,CASSFRMGGYEQYF,TGTGCCAGCAGTTTCCGGATGGGGGGCTACGAGCAGTACTTC
-,15,TRBJ2-5,TRBD2,TRBV7-3,CASSRGLAAQETQYF,TGTGCCAGCAGCAGGGGACTAGCGGCACAAGAGACCCAGTACTTC
-,16,TRBJ2-4,TRBD2,TRBV7-2,CASSLTASGSGNIQYF,TGTGCCAGCAGCTTAACGGCTAGCGGGAGCGGGAACATTCAGTACTTC
-,14,TRBJ1-2,-,TRBV7-2,CASSLLPEFYGYTF,TGTGCCAGCAGCTTATTACCCGAGTTCTATGGCTACACCTTC
many,16,TRBJ2-7,-,TRBV15,CATSRPSGTRPYEQYF,TGTGCCACCAGCAGACCTTCGGGTACCAGACCCTACGAGCAGTACTTC
many,14,TRBJ2-1,TRBD1,TRBV29-1,CSVSRGQGATEQFF,TGCAGCGTGTCGCGGGGACAGGGGGCGACTGAGCAGTTCTTC
-,13,TRBJ1-4,-,TRBV28,CASSFARNEKLFF,TGTGCCAGCAGTTTTGCGCGGAACGAAAAACTGTTTTTT
-,14,TRBJ2-2,-,TRBV30,CAWSSLANTGELFF,TGTGCCTGGAGTAGCCTAGCGAACACCGGGGAGCTGTTTTTT
many,18,TRBJ2-2,-,TRBV7-6,CASSLTGLRVRNTGELFF,TGTGCCAGCAGCTTAACAGGGCTGCGAGTAAGGAACACCGGGGAGCTGTTTTTT
few,14,TRBJ2-1,TRBD2,TRBV7-8,CASTPSGRSHEQFF,TGTGCCAGCACCCCTAGCGGGAGAAGCCATGAGCAGTTCTTC
-,15,TRBJ2-3,TRBD2,TRBV2,CASSEGLAGTDTQYF,TGTGCCAGCAGTGAAGGTCTAGCGGGCACAGATACGCAGTATTTT
few,17,TRBJ2-1,-,TRBV5-6,CASRGASSPSRRNEQFF,TGTGCCAGCAGAGGGGCTAGCAGCCCTTCGCGGAGGAATGAGCAGTTCTTC
-,13,TRBJ2-4,-,TRBV28,CASSLYREDIQYF,TGTGCCAGCAGTTTATACAGGGAGGACATTCAGTACTTC
few,12,TRBJ1-6,-,TRBV10-3,CAISDSRQALHF,TGTGCCATCAGTGACAGCCGTCAAGCTCTCCACTTT
-,14,TRBJ2-7,-,TRBV7-2,CASSLALSGGEQYF,TGTGCCAGCAGCTTAGCGCTATCGGGTGGCGAGCAGTACTTC
few,22,TRBJ1-4,TRBD1,TRBV7-3,CASSLRNTGTGGNFATNEKLFF,TGTGCCAGCAGCTTAAGGAACACCGGGACAGGGGGAAATTTTGCAACTAATGAAAAACTGTTTTTT
few,15,TRBJ1-4,-,TRBV11-2,CASSLVGASNEKLFF,TGTGCCAGCAGCTTAGTTGGGGCATCTAATGAAAAACTGTTTTTT
many,13,TRBJ2-7,-,TRBV12-3/TRBV12-4,CASSSAIQAPPNF,TGTGCCAGCAGTTCAGCAATACAGGCCCCTCCGAACTTC
-,17,TRBJ2-2,-,TRBV4-3,CASSQDRGSANTGELFF,TGCGCCAGCAGCCAAGATCGGGGTAGCGCGAACACCGGGGAGCTGTTTTTT
many,12,TRBJ1-1,-,TRBV5-1,CASTPDGTEAFF,TGCGCCAGCACTCCCGACGGCACTGAAGCTTTCTTT
-,16,TRBJ2-7,TRBD2,TRBV7-2,CASSWPRTSGRGEQYF,TGTGCCAGCAGCTGGCCCAGAACTAGCGGGAGGGGAGAGCAGTACTTC
many,13,TRBJ2-2,-,TRBV7-2,CASRSAGSGELFF,TGTGCCAGCAGATCCGCGGGTTCCGGGGAGCTGTTTTTT
few,15,TRBJ2-4,-,TRBV7-9,CASSLTSSVKNIQYF,TGTGCCAGCAGCTTAACTAGCTCTGTCAAAAACATTCAGTACTTC
many,13,TRBJ2-3,TRBD2,TRBV20-1,CSAVAGREDTQYF,TGCAGTGCTGTAGCGGGCAGGGAAGATACGCAGTATTTT
-,12,TRBJ2-5,-,TRBV15,CATSRERETQYF,TGTGCCACCAGCAGAGAGCGTGAGACCCAGTACTTC
-,14,TRBJ2-7,-,TRBV7-2,CASSFGGVYYEQYF,TGTGCCAGCAGCTTCGGCGGAGTCTACTACGAGCAGTACTTC
-,12,TRBJ2-3,-,TRBV6-2/TRBV6-3,CASSRKRDTQYF,TGTGCCAGCAGTCGTAAGCGGGATACGCAGTATTTT
few,15,TRBJ2-3,TRBD2,TRBV29-1,CSVSSGRRGADTQYF,TGCAGCGTTTCTAGCGGGAGACGGGGCGCAGATACGCAGTATTTT
-,15,TRBJ1-6,-,TRBV5-1,CASSPGRGAGSPLHF,TGCGCCAGCAGCCCCGGCCGGGGGGCCGGGTCACCCCTCCACTTT
many,12,TRBJ2-7,-,TRBV28,CASSLRASEQYF,TGTGCCAGCAGTTTAAGGGCGAGCGAGCAGTACTTC
few,17,TRBJ2-5,-,TRBV10-3,CAISESTHGLPQETQYF,TGTGCCATCAGTGAGTCGACTCACGGACTACCCCAAGAGACCCAGTACTTC
-,12,TRBJ2-7,-,TRBV28,CASRPQSYEQYF,TGTGCCAGCAGGCCCCAATCCTACGAGCAGTACTTC
once,16,TRBJ2-3,TRBD2,TRBV6-1,CASSLTSGDSTDTQYF,TGTGCCAGCAGTCTTACTAGCGGGGATAGCACAGATACGCAGTATTTT
many,16,TRBJ2-1,TRBD1,TRBV28,CASSSLRDRGLGEQFF,TGTGCCAGCAGTTCCCTCCGGGACAGGGGGTTGGGTGAGCAGTTCTTC
many,15,TRBJ2-1,TRBD2,TRBV4-1,CASSQATSDPNEQFF,TGCGCCAGCAGCCAGGCGACTAGCGACCCCAATGAGCAGTTCTTC
few,13,TRBJ2-1,TRBD1,TRBV29-1,CSVGQGGGSEQFF,TGCAGCGTTGGACAGGGGGGTGGAAGTGAGCAGTTCTTC
many,14,TRBJ2-7,-,TRBV20-1,CSASRDTSSYEQYF,TGCAGTGCTAGTAGGGACACAAGCTCCTACGAGCAGTACTTC
-,14,TRBJ1-1,-,TRBV27,CASSRGGLNTEAFF,TGTGCCAGCAGCCGGGGGGGATTGAACACTGAAGCTTTCTTT
many,11,TRBJ1-3,-,TRBV6-5,CASSYQGYLYF,TGTGCCAGCAGTTACCAGGGCTATTTATATTTT
few,15,TRBJ1-5,-,TRBV28,CASSLGQGFVQPQHF,TGTGCCAGCAGTTTAGGGCAGGGGTTCGTTCAGCCCCAGCATTTT
-,14,TRBJ2-1,-,TRBV29-1,CSVEGAERWNEQFF,TGCAGCGTTGAAGGCGCCGAGCGGTGGAATGAGCAGTTCTTC
few,14,TRBJ2-7,-,TRBV7-2,CASSLTPQRYEQYF,TGTGCCAGCAGCTTAACCCCACAACGTTACGAGCAGTACTTC